This T cell receptor beta chain was documented in a study of Graves' ophthalmopathy and Graves' hyperthyroidism. Scientists amplified the TCR beta CDR3 regions from RNA transcripts. HTBI-primed first-round RT-PCR preceded second-round multiplex PCR. TCRdb ran MiXCR on the multiplex PCR reads and lists one entry per CDR3 protein. The data contain about 700,000 distinct CDR3 sequences, approximately 40% of them singletons. The germline V gene encodes CDR1 LGHNA and CDR2 YSLEER. The CDR3 consists of 14 residues. V was trimmed by 0 bases and J by 2 bases, leaving 7 bases between them. Specimen: peripheral blood. The genes are TRBV4-3 and TRBJ1-2, with D unclear. The source is an adult man with Graves' ophthalmopathy. CDR3 in amino acids: CASSQDSQNYGYTF. As DNA, the CDR3 is TGCGCCAGCAGCCAAGACTCCCAGAACTATGGCTACACCTTC.